Following are 20 T cell receptor beta chains from one sample sequenced in a study of blood T cell repertoires in COVID-19. Generated by immunoSEQ multiplex PCR, the TCRdb table keeps only in-frame clones and is missing some. Among fewer than 200,000 clones listed, roughly 84% were seen once. The sequenced material came from PBMCs or T cells enriched from blood (not recorded which). The receptors here all came from a woman aged 25 to 39 who had been exposed to COVID-19.

The chain employs TRBV11-2 and TRBJ2-2; perhaps TRBD2 as D (5 bases). This CDR3 has 15 residues. Between the trimmed V and J ends, which lost 3 bases and 2 bases, there was a span of 10 bases. CDR1 and CDR2 from the germline V gene are SGHAT and FQNNGV. DNA for the CDR3: TGTGCCAGCAGCTTTTACAGCGGTAACACCGGGGAGCTGTTTTTT. Amino acids: CASSFYSGNTGELFF. The whole variable domain, filled in from reference TRBV11-2 and TRBJ2-2, reads EAGVAQSPRYKIIEKRQSVAFWCNPISGHATLYWYQQILGQGPKLLIQFQNNGVVDDSQLPKDRFSAERLKGVDSTLKIQPAKLEDSAVYLCASSFYSGNTGELFFGEGSRLTVL.

In its sample, this clone was seen once. This chain connects TRBV12-5 to TRBJ1-2; D not certain. The V end was cut by 3 bases, the J end by 7 bases, with 24 bases between. This CDR3 is 17 amino acids long. Germline assignment: CDR1 LGHNT and CDR2 FRNRAP. CDR3: CASGFAAQVPSGIGYTF. The CDR3 nucleotides read TGTGCTAGTGGTTTCGCTGCCCAGGTTCCGAGCGGAATTGGCTACACCTTC.

In this sample, this clone turned up a few times. The gene calls are TRBV5-1 and TRBJ2-7, with D tentatively TRBD1 (7 bases). V was trimmed by 3 bases and J by 7 bases, leaving 17 bases between them. The CDR3 is made up of 14 amino acids. CDR1 SGHRS and CDR2 YFSETQ come from the germline V gene. As DNA, the CDR3 is TGCGCCAGCAGCTATAATGACAGGGCGGGGGAGCAGTACTTC. This encodes CASSYNDRAGEQYF.

The J gene is TRBJ1-5, the V gene TRBV10-2; 9 bases fit TRBD1. The CDR3 has 19 amino acids. V lost 4 bases and J lost 2; bases outside the gene matches: 15. CDR1 and CDR2 from the germline V gene are WSHSY and SAAADI. The CDR3 sequence: CASSGTGTGMVLRNQPQHF. CDR3 coding DNA: TGCGCCAGCAGTGGGACCGGGACAGGGATGGTCTTACGCAATCAGCCCCAGCATTTT.

The V and J genes are TRBV20-1 and TRBJ2-3; TRBD2 agrees at 14 bases. The CDR3 loop spans 19 amino acids. V dropped 3 bases and J dropped 0; count of bases not matched to a gene: 11. Germline V gene lookup returns CDR1 DFQATT and CDR2 SNEGSKA (reference sequence). The CDR3 DNA follows: TGCAGTGCTAGTGGGTTCGGACTAGCGGGGGGTTCTAGCACAGATACGCAGTATTTT. Amino acids: CSASGFGLAGGSSTDTQYF.

The chain employs TRBV2 and TRBJ2-3, with 12 bases that match TRBD2. This CDR3 comprises 16 residues. Germline CDR1 and CDR2: SNHLY and FYNNEI. V dropped 0 bases and J dropped 4; count of bases not matched to a gene: 2. The chain's CDR3 is CASSEALAGGPDTQYF. CDR3 nucleotides: TGTGCCAGCAGTGAAGCTCTAGCGGGGGGGCCAGATACGCAGTATTTT. Full variable domain (remainder filled in from reference TRBV2 and TRBJ2-3): EPEVTQTPSHQVTQMGQEVILRCVPISNHLYFYWYRQILGQKVEFLVSFYNNEISEKSEIFDDQFSVERPDGSNFTLKIRSTKLEDSAMYFCASSEALAGGPDTQYFGPGTRLTVL.

J is TRBJ2-7 and V is TRBV6-5; D perhaps matches TRBD1 (5 bases). Germline values: CDR1 MNHEY, CDR2 SVGAGI. Deletions cut 5 bases from V and 0 bases from J, with 8 bases between. CDR3 length: 13 amino acids. The CDR3 DNA follows: TGTGCCAGCAGTCGTGGACACTCCTACGAGCAGTACTTC. Translated: CASSRGHSYEQYF.

The chain recombines TRBV10-3 with TRBJ1-1; D is unclear. Trimming shortened V by 4 bases and J by 4 bases, and 10 bases separated the two germline ends. This CDR3 has 13 amino acids. CDR1 and CDR2 from the germline V gene are ENHRY and SYGVKD. CDR3 region: CAISAVPGTEAFF. The CDR3 nucleotides read TGTGCCATCAGTGCGGTCCCCGGCACTGAAGCTTTCTTT.

The V call is TRBV10-3, the J call TRBJ2-7, with a tentative D call TRBD1 (5 bases). This CDR3 has 14 amino acids. V gave up 4 bases and J gave up 3 bases, with 13 bases separating them. Germline CDR1 is ENHRY and CDR2 is SYGVKD. CDR3 sequence reads: CAISGSRESYEQYF. The DNA for the CDR3 is TGTGCCATCAGTGGAAGCAGGGAAAGCTACGAGCAGTACTTC.

The chain joins TRBV7-9 to TRBJ1-1, with D maybe TRBD1 (6 bases). V dropped 3 bases and J dropped 5 bases, with 10 bases sitting between them. The CDR3 is 13 amino acids. Germline V CDR1 and CDR2: SEHNR, FQNEAQ (reference sequence). CDR3 protein: CASSFGRGTEAFF. Written as DNA, the CDR3 is TGTGCCAGCAGCTTCGGCAGGGGTACTGAAGCTTTCTTT.

The CDR3 sequence is CASSLDTGEEQFF. DNA for the CDR3: TGTGCCAGCAGCTTAGACACAGGGGAAGAGCAGTTCTTC. The chain is built from TRBV5-6 and TRBJ2-1, with 7 positions matching TRBD1. V lost 2 bases, J lost 10 bases, and 6 bases stayed unmatched. Looked up from germline, CDR1 is SGHDT and CDR2 is YYEEEE. This CDR3 is 13 amino acids long.

V usage is TRBV3-1 (or the pseudogene TRBV3-2) and J usage is TRBJ1-2; D is ambiguous. The CDR3 runs 13 residues. CDR1 and CDR2 from the germline V gene are LGHDT and YNNKEL (reference sequence). Trimming removed 5 bases at V and 0 bases at J, with 7 bases between. CDR3 in amino acids: CASSGSTNYGYTF. In DNA, the CDR3 is TGTGCCAGCAGCGGGAGCACTAACTATGGCTACACCTTC.

This clone is a singleton in its sample. This sequence joins TRBV10-2 and TRBJ1-4; TRBD1 agrees at 10 bases. Germline CDR1 reads WSHSY; CDR2 reads SAAADI. CDR3 size: 16 residues. J gave up 3 bases and V 7 bases, and 8 bases lay outside the gene matches. CDR3 DNA: TGCGCCAGCACTGCGACAGGGGGCGATCCTAATGAAAAACTGTTTTTT. Amino acid sequence: CASTATGGDPNEKLFF.

The chain is built from TRBV12-3 or TRBV12-4 and TRBJ2-5, with D unclear. V was shortened by 5 bases and J by 5 bases, with 9 bases between the two germline ends. This CDR3 comprises 12 residues. DNA of the CDR3: TGTGCCAGCAGTAACGCCGGGGAGACCCAGTACTTC. The encoded protein is CASSNAGETQYF.

This chain connects TRBV9 to TRBJ2-2, with TRBD2 as a possible D gene (6 bases). Trimming removed 3 bases from V and 2 bases from J, with 26 bases in between. The V gene's germline CDR1 is SGDLS and CDR2 YYNGEE. This CDR3 is built from 20 residues. CDR3 nucleotide sequence: TGTGCCAGCAGCGCCCCCCAGAGATGGGTAGCGGCGACAAACACCGGGGAGCTGTTTTTT. It is translated as CASSAPQRWVAATNTGELFF.

The chain recombines TRBV4-1 with TRBJ2-1; the D gene is possibly TRBD1 (6 bases). The ends were cut back, 1 base at V and 2 bases at J, with 12 bases in the middle. The CDR3 runs 16 residues. Per germline, CDR1 MGHRA and CDR2 YSYEKL. The DNA of the CDR3 is TGCGCCAGCAGCCAAGGTAGACAGGACCCCTACAATGAGCAGTTCTTC. It is translated as CASSQGRQDPYNEQFF.

This clone came up a few times. The chain employs TRBV3-1 (or the pseudogene TRBV3-2) and TRBJ1-3, with a weak D call TRBD1 (5 bases). V lost 0 bases and J 0 bases, leaving 9 bases between the germline ends. Looked up from germline, CDR1 is LGHDT and CDR2 is YNNKEL (reference sequence). The CDR3 contains 16 residues. In DNA, the CDR3 is TGTGCCAGCAGCCAAGACGGACATCCCTCTGGAAACACCATATATTTT. It is translated as CASSQDGHPSGNTIYF.

The CDR3 region has the DNA TGTGCCAGCAACCCAGGGGGACAGGGCTATGAGCCCCAGCATTTT. Protein: CASNPGGQGYEPQHF. The V call is TRBV9, the J call TRBJ1-5; 9 bases map to TRBD1. From germline, CDR1 is SGDLS and CDR2 YYNGEE. J lost 8 bases, V lost 6 bases, and 12 bases had no gene match. The CDR3 sequence is 15 residues long. The full variable domain, its missing parts supplied by reference TRBV9 and TRBJ1-5, is DSGVTQTPKHLITATGQRVTLRCSPRSGDLSVYWYQQSLDQGLQFLIQYYNGEERAKGNILERFSAQQFPDLHSELNLSSLELGDSALYFCASNPGGQGYEPQHFGDGTRLSIL.

The rearrangement links TRBV2 to TRBJ1-4; D is uncertain. Germline V gene sequence: CDR1 SNHLY, CDR2 FYNNEI. The CDR3 has 15 amino acids. V was cut by 6 bases and J by 3 bases, with 14 bases left in between. The DNA for the CDR3 is TGTGCCAGCAGCGTCCGGGCCGGGGCTAATGAAAAACTGTTTTTT. Protein sequence: CASSVRAGANEKLFF.

The chain uses TRBV20-1 and TRBJ1-2; unclear D gene. The CDR3 has 11 amino acids. V lost 3 bases, J lost 4 bases, and 6 bases lay in between. CDR1 and CDR2 (germline): DFQATT, SNEGSKA (reference sequence). CDR3 region: CSASNSYGYTF. The CDR3 DNA follows: TGCAGTGCTAGCAACAGCTATGGCTACACCTTC.